This is a list of T cell receptor beta chains from one sample in a study of post-analysis software for immune sequencing data. TCRdb called the PCR reads again in MiXCR, with one record for every CDR3 protein. The data contain more than 450,000 distinct CDR3 sequences, 30% to 40% of them seen just once; the ten biggest clones take up around 6%. Specimen: blood. The source is a girl younger than 18 with multiple sclerosis. CDR3s include the opening cysteine and the closing phenylalanine or tryptophan. A D gene is named only where the DNA matches it firmly. Rows may omit the clone size; those that give it use once, few, many or a size class.

j_call v_call d_call clone_size cdr3_nt cdr3_aa
TRBJ1-2 TRBV11-2 NA NA TGTGCCAGCAGCTTAGCGACGGGCAAGAACTATGGCTACACCTTC CASSLATGKNYGYTF
TRBJ2-7 TRBV20-1 NA many TGCAGTGCTAGAGGCCTCGACAGTTACGAGCAGTACTTC CSARGLDSYEQYF
TRBJ2-1 TRBV4-2 NA NA TGTGCCAGCAGCCAAGAAAGGGCGGGGTGGTCCTACAATGAGCAGTTCTTC CASSQERAGWSYNEQFF
TRBJ1-5 TRBV20-1 NA NA TGCAGTGCTAGAGATTTGACCCCTAATATTAATCAGCCCCAGCATTTT CSARDLTPNINQPQHF
TRBJ2-1 TRBV4-2 TRBD2 many TGTGCCAGCAGAGAGGCGGGGGGCACCTACAATGAGCAGTTCTTC CASREAGGTYNEQFF
TRBJ1-4 TRBV7-9 NA NA TGTGCCAGCACCCCTCTTCTCGAAAAACTGTTTTTT CASTPLLEKLFF
TRBJ2-5 TRBV5-1 TRBD2 NA TGCGCCAGCAGCCCAGCTACTAGCGGACTCCAAGAGACCCAGTACTTC CASSPATSGLQETQYF
TRBJ1-1 TRBV29-1 NA few TGCAGCGTTGCGGATCATAACACTGAAGCTTTCTTT CSVADHNTEAFF
TRBJ2-4 TRBV5-1 TRBD1 many TGCGCCAGCAGCCCGCAGGGGGCTGGGAACATTCAGTACTTC CASSPQGAGNIQYF
TRBJ2-1 TRBV6-5 NA many TGTGCCAGCAGTTCCAAGCCCGTGTTAGCCGGTGGACGCCTTTACAATGAGCAGTTCTTC CASSSKPVLAGGRLYNEQFF